The 21 T cell receptor beta chains presented below share a single source sample, sequenced in a study of shared clonotypes between healthy human individuals. Clones were sequenced by immunoSEQ multiplex PCR, and TCRdb holds only the in-frame ones, with some missing. The profile shows fewer than 400,000 clones, about 74% of them singletons. Sample: memory CD4+ T cells sorted from blood. The subset denotes: CD45RA-negative fraction. The source is a man younger than 40 in good health.

V usage is TRBV2 and J usage is TRBJ2-5; 7 bases align to TRBD1. V lost 8 bases to trimming and J lost 2 bases; unmatched junction nucleotides: 2. CDR1 and CDR2 (germline): SNHLY, FYNNEI. The CDR3 runs to 12 residues. CDR3 sequence: CASGTAQETQYF. The CDR3 bases are TGTGCCAGCGGGACAGCACAAGAGACCCAGTACTTC.

The chain links TRBV7-2 to TRBJ1-1; D is undetermined. The CDR3 is 13 residues long. V lost 5 bases to trimming and J lost 1 base, with 8 bases between them. The germline V gene encodes CDR1 SGHTA and CDR2 FQGNSA. The DNA of the CDR3 is TGTGCCAGCAGCCAGGTAAAGAACACTGAAGCTTTCTTT. Encoded protein: CASSQVKNTEAFF.

The genes are TRBV6-1 and TRBJ1-1; TRBD1 matches 7 bases. Germline V CDR1 and CDR2: MNHNS, SASEGT. The CDR3 runs to 12 residues. The V and J ends lost 0 bases and 9 bases, in that order; junction bases with no gene match: 1. CDR3 protein: CASSEAQGKAFF. CDR3 in DNA: TGTGCCAGCAGTGAAGCACAGGGGAAAGCTTTCTTT.

This clone was recorded once. The V and J genes are TRBV9 and TRBJ2-7, with 7 bases aligning to TRBD1. The V segment lost 3 bases and the J segment 6 bases; nucleotides outside the gene matches: 12. The V gene's germline CDR1 is SGDLS and CDR2 YYNGEE. The CDR3 totals 15 residues. The CDR3 spells CASSARQGWSSEQYF. In DNA form, the CDR3 reads TGTGCCAGCAGCGCCCGACAGGGATGGTCTTCCGAGCAGTACTTC.

The chain couples TRBV5-1 to TRBJ2-7; 10 positions agree with TRBD2. There are 16 residues in the CDR3. Germline trimming cut 1 base from V and 7 bases from J; bases unmatched to any gene: 11. From germline, CDR1 is SGHRS and CDR2 YFSETQ. This CDR3 is CASSLFSGRATREQYF. CDR3 nucleotides: TGCGCCAGCAGCTTGTTCAGCGGGAGGGCCACGCGGGAGCAGTACTTC.

This clone was counted ten times or more. The V call is TRBV4-1, the J call TRBJ2-2; unclear D gene. In germline, CDR1 is MGHRA, CDR2 YSYEKL. The CDR3 is 13 residues long. With 4 bases removed from V and 4 bases from J, the gap between germline ends came to 7 bases. The chain's CDR3 is CASSLAITGELFF. For the CDR3, the DNA is TGCGCCAGCAGCCTCGCCATCACCGGGGAGCTGTTTTTT.

The chain joins TRBV7-9 to TRBJ1-4; D is unclear. Trimming cost V 2 bases and J 1 base, with 5 bases left between them. This CDR3 region has 14 residues. Germline CDR1 and CDR2: SEHNR and FQNEAQ (reference sequence). CDR3 sequence: CASSLSGTNEKLFF. DNA for the CDR3: TGTGCCAGCAGCTTAAGCGGAACTAATGAAAAACTGTTTTTT.

This sequence joins TRBV7-8 and TRBJ1-4, with 9 bases matching TRBD1. The CDR3 totals 17 residues. CDR1 and CDR2 (germline): SGHVS, FQNEAQ. Trimming at V came to 0 bases and at J to 8 bases, leaving 10 bases not matched to a gene. This CDR3 is CASSLAYRGLVGEKLFF. CDR3 coding DNA: TGTGCCAGCAGCTTAGCATACAGGGGGCTGGTTGGGGAAAAACTGTTTTTT.

The V call is TRBV18, the J call TRBJ2-5, with D hard to call. There are 12 residues in the CDR3. Trimming left V 4 bases short and J 0 bases short, with 3 bases between. The V gene's germline CDR1 is KGHSH and CDR2 LQKENI. The CDR3: CASSLDQETQYF. The CDR3 DNA is TGTGCCAGCTCACTCGACCAAGAGACCCAGTACTTC.

The chain joins TRBV2 to TRBJ2-7; unclear D gene. This CDR3 is 15 amino acids long. The V gene lost 3 bases and the J gene lost 1 base, with 13 bases spanning the gap. Germline V gene data show CDR1 as SNHLY and CDR2 as FYNNEI. The CDR3 region has the DNA TGTGCCAGCAGTGATACGACACAGAAATCCTACGAGCAGTACTTC. This translates into CASSDTTQKSYEQYF.

The rearrangement uses TRBV7-6 and TRBJ2-5; D unresolved. Trimming took off 5 bases at V and 7 bases at J, with 11 bases between the two ends. The germline gives CDR1 SGHVS, CDR2 FNYEAQ. The length of the CDR3 is 12 residues. CDR3 nucleotide sequence: TGTGCCAGCAGCATCCACGGGCTGACCCAGTACTTC. This gives the protein CASSIHGLTQYF. Using reference TRBV7-6 and TRBJ2-5 for the parts outside the CDR3, the full variable domain is GAGVSQSPRYKVTKRGQDVALRCDPISGHVSLYWYRQALGQGPEFLTYFNYEAQQDKSGLPNDRFSAERPEGSISTLTIQRTEQRDSAMYRCASSIHGLTQYFGPGTRLLVL.

The chain carries TRBV10-3 and TRBJ1-2, with D tentatively TRBD1 (5 bases). Trimming shortened V by 6 bases and J by 5 bases, and 19 bases separated the two germline ends. From germline, CDR1 is ENHRY and CDR2 SYGVKD. The CDR3 has 15 residues. CDR3 in DNA: TGTGCCATCAGGCCCGGGACGGAATTGTCTTATGGCTACACCTTC. It translates to CAIRPGTELSYGYTF.

This clone was detected ten times or more. The chain couples TRBV28 to TRBJ1-4; 9 bases map to TRBD1. Germline-derived CDR1 and CDR2 are MDHEN and SYDVKM. There are 14 residues in the CDR3. With V trimmed by 10 bases and J by 8 bases, 11 bases remained unmatched. This CDR3 reads CANRKQGAGEKLFF. The DNA of the CDR3 is TGTGCCAACAGAAAACAGGGGGCGGGAGAAAAACTGTTTTTT.

There are a few counts of this clone. The chain couples TRBV6-1 to TRBJ1-5; 9 bases are a match to TRBD1. This CDR3 spans 15 amino acids. V dropped 6 bases and J dropped 7; count of bases not matched to a gene: 10. Germline CDR1 reads MNHNS; CDR2 reads SASEGT. The CDR3 DNA sequence: TGTGCCAGCAGCGGACAGGGGACGGTCGGGCAGCCCCAGCATTTT. Translated: CASSGQGTVGQPQHF.

The chain uses TRBV9 and TRBJ2-7; TRBD2 aligns across 10 bases. V dropped 0 bases and J dropped 3; count of bases not matched to a gene: 12. The CDR3 is 18 residues long. Germline V CDR1 and CDR2: SGDLS, YYNGEE. CDR3 protein: CASSVGASGRDTNYEQYF. CDR3 nucleotides: TGTGCCAGCAGCGTAGGGGCTAGCGGGAGAGACACCAACTACGAGCAGTACTTC. The variable domain in full, with the rest retrieved from reference TRBV9 and TRBJ2-7, is DSGVTQTPKHLITATGQRVTLRCSPRSGDLSVYWYQQSLDQGLQFLIQYYNGEERAKGNILERFSAQQFPDLHSELNLSSLELGDSALYFCASSVGASGRDTNYEQYFGPGTRLTVT.

The chain recombines TRBV5-5 with TRBJ2-5, with 9 nucleotides matching TRBD1. This CDR3 spans 15 amino acids. The germline CDR1 and CDR2 sequences are SGHKS and YYEKEE (reference sequence). J lost 6 bases, V lost 4 bases, and 10 bases had no gene match. CDR3 amino acids: CASSQITGGAKTQYF. CDR3 DNA sequence: TGTGCCAGCAGCCAAATCACAGGGGGCGCAAAGACCCAGTACTTC.

The chain couples TRBV28 to TRBJ1-2; D gene uncertain. This CDR3 is 11 amino acids long. Germline values: CDR1 MDHEN, CDR2 SYDVKM. V was trimmed by 8 bases and J by 4 bases, leaving 8 bases between them. In nucleotides, the CDR3 is TGTGCCAGCGGAGGCGGCTATGGCTACACCTTC. Translated: CASGGGYGYTF.

This clone was recorded a few times. V gene TRBV5-1 combines with J gene TRBJ2-3, with 7 bases identical to TRBD1. V lost 1 base, J lost 7 bases, and 18 bases stayed unmatched. Germline V CDR1 and CDR2: SGHRS, YFSETQ. This CDR3 is 18 amino acids long. The CDR3 spells CASSLTRPTGTAPHTQYF. DNA of the CDR3: TGCGCCAGCAGCTTGACGCGTCCGACTGGGACAGCGCCCCATACGCAGTATTTT.

This CDR3 reads CASSDSQGGNQPQHF. The CDR3 nucleotides are TGTGCCAGCAGTGATTCCCAAGGGGGCAATCAGCCCCAGCATTTT. The V gene is TRBV25-1, the J gene TRBJ1-5; maybe TRBD1 (5 bases). V lost 3 bases and J lost 2, with 11 bases in between. The germline CDR1 and CDR2 sequences are MGHDK and SYGVNS. The CDR3 has 15 amino acids.

This sequence joins TRBV7-2 and TRBJ1-1; tentatively, D is TRBD1 (5 bases). Trimming left V 5 bases short and J 3 bases short, with 13 bases between. The CDR3 spans 14 residues. Germline CDR1 reads SGHTA; CDR2 reads FQGNSA. The CDR3 bases are TGTGCCAGCAGCCCCGGGGGGGGAGACACTGAAGCTTTCTTT. Protein: CASSPGGGDTEAFF.

The genes are TRBV28 and TRBJ2-7; D unresolved. This CDR3 contains 14 residues. The V end lost 2 bases, the J end lost 7 bases, and 15 bases lay between the germline ends. CDR1 and CDR2 from the germline V gene are MDHEN and SYDVKM. This CDR3 is CASSLAGSPLEQYF. The CDR3 bases are TGTGCCAGCAGTTTAGCAGGTTCCCCTCTAGAGCAGTACTTC.